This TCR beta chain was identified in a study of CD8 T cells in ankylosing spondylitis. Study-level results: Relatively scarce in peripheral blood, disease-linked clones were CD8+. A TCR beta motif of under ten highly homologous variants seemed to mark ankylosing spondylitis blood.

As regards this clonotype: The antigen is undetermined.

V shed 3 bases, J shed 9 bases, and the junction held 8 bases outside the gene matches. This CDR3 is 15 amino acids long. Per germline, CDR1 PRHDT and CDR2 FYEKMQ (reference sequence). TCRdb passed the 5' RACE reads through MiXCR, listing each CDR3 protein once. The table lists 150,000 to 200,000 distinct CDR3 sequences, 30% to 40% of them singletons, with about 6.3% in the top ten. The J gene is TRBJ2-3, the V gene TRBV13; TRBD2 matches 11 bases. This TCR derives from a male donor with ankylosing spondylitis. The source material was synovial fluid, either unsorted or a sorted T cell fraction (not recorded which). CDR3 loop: CASSLSSGGVRTQYF. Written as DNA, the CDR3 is TGTGCCAGCAGCTTGAGTAGCGGGGGGGTGCGAACGCAGTATTTT.